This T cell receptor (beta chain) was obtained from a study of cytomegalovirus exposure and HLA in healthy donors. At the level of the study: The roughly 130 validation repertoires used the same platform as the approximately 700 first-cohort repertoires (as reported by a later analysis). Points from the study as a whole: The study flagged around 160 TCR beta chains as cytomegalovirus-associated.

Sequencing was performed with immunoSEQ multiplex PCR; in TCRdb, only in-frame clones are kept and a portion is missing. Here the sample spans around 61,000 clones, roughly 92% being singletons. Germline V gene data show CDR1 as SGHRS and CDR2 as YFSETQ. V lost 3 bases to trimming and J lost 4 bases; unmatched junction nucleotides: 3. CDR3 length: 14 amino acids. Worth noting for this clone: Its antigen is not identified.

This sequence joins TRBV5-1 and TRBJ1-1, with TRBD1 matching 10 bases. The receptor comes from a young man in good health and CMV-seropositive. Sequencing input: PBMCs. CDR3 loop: CASSWTGGGTEAFF. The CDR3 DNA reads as TGCGCCAGCAGCTGGACAGGGGGGGGCACTGAAGCTTTCTTT.